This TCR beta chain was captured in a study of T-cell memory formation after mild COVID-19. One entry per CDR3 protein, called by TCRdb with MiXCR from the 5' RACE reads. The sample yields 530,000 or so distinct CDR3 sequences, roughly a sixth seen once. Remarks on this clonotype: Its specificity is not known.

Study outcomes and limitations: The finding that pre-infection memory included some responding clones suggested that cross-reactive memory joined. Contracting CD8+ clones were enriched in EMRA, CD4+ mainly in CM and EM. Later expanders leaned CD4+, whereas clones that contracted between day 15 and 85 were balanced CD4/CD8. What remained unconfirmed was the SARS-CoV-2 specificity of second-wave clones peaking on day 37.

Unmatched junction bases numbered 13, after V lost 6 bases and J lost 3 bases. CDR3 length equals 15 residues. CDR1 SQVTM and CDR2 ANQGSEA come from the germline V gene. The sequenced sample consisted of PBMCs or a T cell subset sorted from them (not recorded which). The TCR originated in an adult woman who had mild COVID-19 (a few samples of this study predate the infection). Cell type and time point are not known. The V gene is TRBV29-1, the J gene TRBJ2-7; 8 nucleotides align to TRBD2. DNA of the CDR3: TGCAGCGTCGAGGGAACCGGGACTAGGATCTACGAGCAGTACTTC. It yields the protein CSVEGTGTRIYEQYF.